This is a list of T cell receptor beta chains from one sample in a study of a mutant IDH1 vaccine in newly diagnosed glioma. Antigens for these TCRs are unknown. Profiled with immunoSEQ multiplex PCR; TCRdb holds only in-frame clones, not every one. The sample holds tens of thousands of clones, 80% to 95% seen once. The input for sequencing was PBMCs, taken from a glioma patient whose treatment included an IDH1 peptide vaccine. The origin of the receptors is a man between 45 and 60 years old with glioma. Each CDR3 is given with its conserved first and last residue. Fields, in order: J gene, V gene, D gene, clone size, CDR3 protein, CDR3 DNA. D genes are given only for firm matches. Clone size appears in some rows only: once, few, many, or a class for an expanded clone.

j_gene: TRBJ1-1
v_gene: TRBV18
d_gene: TRBD1
abundance: NA
CDR3aa: CASGGTATEAFF
CDR3nt: TGTGCCAGCGGGGGGACAGCGACTGAAGCTTTCTTT

j_gene: TRBJ2-1
v_gene: TRBV9
d_gene: NA
abundance: once
CDR3aa: CASSDGQNFNEQFF
CDR3nt: TGTGCCAGCAGCGACGGGCAGAACTTCAATGAGCAGTTCTTC

j_gene: TRBJ2-7
v_gene: TRBV6-1
d_gene: NA
abundance: NA
CDR3aa: CASREPRSPYEQYF
CDR3nt: TGTGCCAGCAGAGAGCCCCGATCCCCCTACGAGCAGTACTTC

j_gene: TRBJ2-5
v_gene: TRBV9
d_gene: NA
abundance: NA
CDR3aa: CASSVAPSGGETQYF
CDR3nt: TGTGCCAGCAGCGTAGCCCCCTCAGGTGGGGAGACCCAGTACTTC

j_gene: TRBJ1-4
v_gene: TRBV30
d_gene: TRBD1
abundance: NA
CDR3aa: CAWSPEGGAPSEKLFF
CDR3nt: TGTGCCTGGAGCCCTGAAGGGGGCGCGCCCTCTGAAAAACTGTTTTTT

j_gene: TRBJ2-2
v_gene: TRBV27
d_gene: NA
abundance: NA
CDR3aa: CASSFLPDTGELFF
CDR3nt: TGTGCCAGCAGTTTCCTGCCCGACACCGGGGAGCTGTTTTTT

j_gene: TRBJ2-1
v_gene: TRBV7-9
d_gene: NA
abundance: NA
CDR3aa: CARDAGERFF
CDR3nt: TGTGCCAGGGACGCAGGGGAGCGGTTCTTC

j_gene: TRBJ2-2
v_gene: TRBV9
d_gene: NA
abundance: NA
CDR3aa: CASSVATSIGELFF
CDR3nt: TGTGCCAGCAGCGTAGCTACGAGCATCGGGGAGCTGTTTTTT

j_gene: TRBJ2-5
v_gene: TRBV5-6
d_gene: NA
abundance: NA
CDR3aa: CASSPAGAETQYF
CDR3nt: TGTGCCAGCAGCCCCGCTGGGGCAGAGACCCAGTACTTC

j_gene: TRBJ1-4
v_gene: TRBV2
d_gene: NA
abundance: NA
CDR3aa: CASRNEKLFF
CDR3nt: TGTGCCAGCAGAAATGAAAAACTGTTTTTT

j_gene: TRBJ2-3
v_gene: TRBV7-9
d_gene: NA
abundance: NA
CDR3aa: CASSRPKGRTDTQYF
CDR3nt: TGTGCCAGCAGTCGCCCCAAAGGGCGGACAGATACGCAGTATTTT

j_gene: TRBJ2-1
v_gene: TRBV2
d_gene: NA
abundance: NA
CDR3aa: CASSPDSHNEQFF
CDR3nt: TGTGCCAGCAGTCCGGACAGCCACAATGAGCAGTTCTTC

j_gene: TRBJ1-2
v_gene: TRBV28
d_gene: NA
abundance: NA
CDR3aa: CASSLPTGVYGYTF
CDR3nt: TGTGCCAGCAGTCTCCCGACAGGTGTCTATGGCTACACCTTC

j_gene: TRBJ2-2
v_gene: TRBV29-1
d_gene: NA
abundance: NA
CDR3aa: CSVEPWLGGELFF
CDR3nt: TGCAGCGTTGAACCTTGGTTGGGAGGGGAGCTGTTTTTT

j_gene: TRBJ1-2
v_gene: TRBV15
d_gene: NA
abundance: once
CDR3aa: CATSRVGGTKANYGYTF
CDR3nt: TGTGCCACCAGCAGAGTAGGGGGGACGAAAGCTAACTATGGCTACACCTTC

j_gene: TRBJ2-1
v_gene: TRBV5-8
d_gene: TRBD1
abundance: NA
CDR3aa: CASGLRTGQGLEQFF
CDR3nt: TGTGCCAGCGGGCTCCGGACGGGACAGGGTCTAGAGCAGTTCTTC

j_gene: TRBJ2-5
v_gene: TRBV2
d_gene: TRBD1
abundance: NA
CDR3aa: CASCLGQGDETQYF
CDR3nt: TGTGCCAGCTGCCTGGGACAGGGGGATGAGACCCAGTACTTC

j_gene: TRBJ1-1
v_gene: TRBV18
d_gene: NA
abundance: NA
CDR3aa: CASSPPQYSQNTEAFF
CDR3nt: TGTGCCAGCTCACCACCTCAATATAGTCAGAACACTGAAGCTTTCTTT

j_gene: TRBJ2-7
v_gene: TRBV6-5
d_gene: NA
abundance: medium-sized
CDR3aa: CASSRGTGNEQYF
CDR3nt: TGTGCCAGCAGTAGGGGAACAGGTAACGAGCAGTACTTC

j_gene: TRBJ1-2
v_gene: TRBV18
d_gene: TRBD1
abundance: NA
CDR3aa: CASSPTGTGGANGYGYTF
CDR3nt: TGTGCCAGCTCGCCCACCGGGACAGGGGGCGCCAATGGCTATGGCTACACCTTC

j_gene: TRBJ2-7
v_gene: TRBV28
d_gene: TRBD1
abundance: NA
CDR3aa: CASSLSGTGVSEQYF
CDR3nt: TGTGCCAGCAGTTTGTCCGGGACAGGGGTCTCCGAGCAGTACTTC

j_gene: TRBJ2-2
v_gene: TRBV6-6
d_gene: NA
abundance: once
CDR3aa: CASSYRSGNTGELFF
CDR3nt: TGTGCCAGCAGTTACCGTTCAGGGAACACCGGGGAGCTGTTTTTT

j_gene: TRBJ2-7
v_gene: TRBV4-1
d_gene: NA
abundance: NA
CDR3aa: CASSQDSGGSSYEQYF
CDR3nt: TGCGCCAGCAGCCAAGATAGCGGAGGGAGCTCCTACGAGCAGTACTTC